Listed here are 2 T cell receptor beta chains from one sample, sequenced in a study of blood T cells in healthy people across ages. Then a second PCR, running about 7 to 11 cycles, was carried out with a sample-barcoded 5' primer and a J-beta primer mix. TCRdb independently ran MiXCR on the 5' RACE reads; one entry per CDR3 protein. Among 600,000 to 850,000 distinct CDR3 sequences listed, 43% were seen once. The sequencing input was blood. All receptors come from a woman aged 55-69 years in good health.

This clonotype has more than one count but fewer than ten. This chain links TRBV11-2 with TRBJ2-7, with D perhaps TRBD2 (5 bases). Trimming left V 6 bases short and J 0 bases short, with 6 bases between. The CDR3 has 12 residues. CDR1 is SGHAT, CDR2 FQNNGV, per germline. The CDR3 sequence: CASRRVSYEQYF. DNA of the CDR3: TGTGCCAGCAGGAGGGTCTCCTACGAGCAGTACTTC.

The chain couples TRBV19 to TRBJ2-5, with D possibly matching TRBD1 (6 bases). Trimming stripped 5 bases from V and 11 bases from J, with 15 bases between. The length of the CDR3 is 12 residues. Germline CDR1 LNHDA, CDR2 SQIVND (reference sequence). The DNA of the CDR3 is TGTGCCAGTAGTTTCCTAAAGGGGGAGCAGTACTTC. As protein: CASSFLKGEQYF.